These 9 T cell receptor beta chains came from one sample sequenced in a study of blood T cell repertoires in COVID-19. Method: immunoSEQ multiplex PCR; TCRdb's copy keeps in-frame clones and lacks some. The sample holds roughly 120,000 clones, about nine tenths seen once. The sequencing input was peripheral blood. These receptors all stem from an older man who had recovered from COVID-19.

For this clone: Within the sample, other DNA sequences also encode this same CDR3. The chain couples TRBV5-1 to TRBJ2-7, with D unclear. With 1 base removed from V and 3 bases from J, the gap between germline ends came to 5 bases. The CDR3 runs to 12 residues. Germline CDR1 SGHRS, CDR2 YFSETQ. CDR3 in amino acids: CASSLTDYEQYF. For the CDR3, the DNA is TGCGCCAGCAGCTTGACTGACTACGAGCAGTACTTC.

The DNA for the CDR3 is TGCGCCAGCAGTCCCCGACCGGGACAGGGACCAACAAGGGCCTACAATGAGCAGTTCTTC. It yields the protein CASSPRPGQGPTRAYNEQFF. The chain couples TRBV23-1 to TRBJ2-1; 9 bases are shared with TRBD1. TRBV23-1 is noted as an ORF with a role that remains uncertain. V lost 4 bases and J lost 2; bases outside the gene matches: 18. The CDR3 loop spans 20 amino acids.

The chain has TRBV6-2 or TRBV6-3 and TRBJ2-5; 16 bases are shared with TRBD2. Germline V gives CDR1 MNHEY, CDR2 SVGEGT. This CDR3 is built from 17 residues. Losses at the gene ends were 5 bases for V and 5 bases for J; bases not matched to a gene: 8. In DNA form, the CDR3 reads TGTGCCAGCAGTCGGATGGGACTAGCGGGGGGGTCGGAGACCCAGTACTTC. Its translation: CASSRMGLAGGSETQYF.

This clone showed up just once. The rearrangement uses TRBV20-1 and TRBJ1-5; 7 positions agree with TRBD1. Per the germline V gene, CDR1 is DFQATT and CDR2 is SNEGSKA (reference sequence). The length of the CDR3 is 16 residues. V was pared by 3 bases and J by 0 bases, with 8 bases of the junction left unmatched. The CDR3 sequence is CSASSRTGYSNQPQHF. CDR3 DNA: TGCAGTGCTAGTAGCAGGACAGGATATAGCAATCAGCCCCAGCATTTT.

The chain combines TRBV11-2 with TRBJ1-4; 11 bases align to TRBD1. This CDR3 contains 17 residues. The germline V gene encodes CDR1 SGHAT and CDR2 FQNNGV. V shed 2 bases and J 0 bases; nucleotides not matched to a gene: 2. CDR3 sequence reads: CASSLRGQGATNEKLFF. DNA of the CDR3: TGTGCCAGCAGCTTAAGGGGACAGGGGGCAACTAATGAAAAACTGTTTTTT. Filled out from reference TRBV11-2 and TRBJ1-4, the complete variable domain reads EAGVAQSPRYKIIEKRQSVAFWCNPISGHATLYWYQQILGQGPKLLIQFQNNGVVDDSQLPKDRFSAERLKGVDSTLKIQPAKLEDSAVYLCASSLRGQGATNEKLFFGSGTQLSVL.

This clone occurred a few times. J is TRBJ2-7 and V is TRBV18; D remains unclear. Germline-derived CDR1 and CDR2 are KGHSH and LQKENI. Trimming took 2 bases from V and 1 from J, leaving 6 bases between them. The CDR3 spans 13 residues. The CDR3 reads CASSPGQSYEQYF. The CDR3 DNA is TGTGCCAGCTCACCAGGGCAGTCCTACGAGCAGTACTTC.

This clone occurred once. The V gene is TRBV14, the J gene TRBJ2-1; D is uncertain. Germline-derived CDR1 and CDR2 are SGHDN and FVKESK. V lost 4 bases and J lost 0, with 13 bases in between. The CDR3 has 16 residues. Here the CDR3 DNA reads TGTGCCAGCAGCCCCTGGAGAGCAAGCTCCTACAATGAGCAGTTCTTC. It codes for CASSPWRASSYNEQFF.

This clone was detected only once. The genes are TRBV5-1 and TRBJ2-2, with TRBD1 as a possible D gene (5 bases). The V gene lost 6 bases and the J gene lost 3 bases, with 15 bases spanning the gap. The germline CDR1 and CDR2 sequences are SGHRS and YFSETQ. The CDR3 is made up of 15 amino acids. This CDR3 is CASTTRTQDTGELFF. DNA of the CDR3: TGCGCCAGCACTACCAGGACACAAGACACCGGGGAGCTGTTTTTT.

The V and J genes are TRBV4-3 and TRBJ1-2; 9 bases are a match to TRBD1. The ends lost 4 bases at V and 4 bases at J; junction bases unmatched: 13. Germline values: CDR1 LGHNA, CDR2 YSLEER. The CDR3 is made up of 17 amino acids. The CDR3 DNA sequence: TGCGCCAGCAGCCTCGGGGGGAACAGGGGGCTGGGCTATGGCTACACCTTC. As protein: CASSLGGNRGLGYGYTF.